This T cell receptor beta chain is drawn from a study of blood T cell repertoires in COVID-19. CDR3 length equals 12 residues. Germline V lookup: CDR1 SGHNT, CDR2 YYREEE (reference sequence). V shed 7 bases, J shed 7 bases, and the junction held 7 bases outside the gene matches. Produced via immunoSEQ multiplex PCR; TCRdb's table is partial and in-frame only. This sample yields roughly 230,000 clones, of which roughly 84% are seen a single time; roughly 3.6% belongs to the top ten. The sequenced sample was PBMCs or T cells enriched from blood (not recorded which). The TCR originated in a man aged 50 to 60 who had recovered from COVID-19. V gene TRBV5-4 combines with J gene TRBJ2-7, with 8 bases fitting TRBD1. In DNA, the CDR3 is TGTGCCAGCGACAGGGGTGTGGGAGAGCAGTACTTC. The encoded protein is CASDRGVGEQYF.